This T cell receptor (beta chain) comes out of a study of blood T cell repertoires in COVID-19. Study context: Nucleic acid was either cDNA or gDNA, and it came from T cells, B-cell-depleted T cells, or PBMCs.

Per the original methods: Nucleated cell counts were estimated from reference gene primer amplification. Profiling relied on immunoSEQ multiplex PCR, and the TCRdb table lists in-frame clones only, not all of them. That table furnishes V, J and clone size, whereas the DNA furnished D and trimming. This table has 350,000 to 450,000 clones, 80% to 90% appearing once. Seattle patients were enrolled while actively infected and followed longitudinally. Per germline, CDR1 LNHDA and CDR2 SQIVND (reference sequence). This CDR3 contains 14 residues. V shed 7 bases, J shed 5 bases, and the junction held 7 bases outside the gene matches.

The chain carries TRBV19 and TRBJ2-1; TRBD2 agrees at 8 bases. The material sequenced was peripheral blood. The TCR sequence derives from a woman in her fifties or sixties with COVID-19, enrolled during active disease. In DNA form, the CDR3 reads TGTGCCAGTACCGCGGGGGGACTCAACAATGAGCAGTTCTTC. Its translation: CASTAGGLNNEQFF.